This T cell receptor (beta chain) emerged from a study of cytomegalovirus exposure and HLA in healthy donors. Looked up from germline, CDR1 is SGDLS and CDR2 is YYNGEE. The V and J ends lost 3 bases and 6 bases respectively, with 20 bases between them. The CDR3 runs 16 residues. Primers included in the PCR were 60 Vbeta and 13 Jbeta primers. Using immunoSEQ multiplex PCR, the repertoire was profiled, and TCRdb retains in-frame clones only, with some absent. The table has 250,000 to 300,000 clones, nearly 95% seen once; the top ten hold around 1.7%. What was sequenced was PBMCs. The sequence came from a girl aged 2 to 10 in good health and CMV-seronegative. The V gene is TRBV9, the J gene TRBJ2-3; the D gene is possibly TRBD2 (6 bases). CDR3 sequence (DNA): TGTGCCAGCAGCGCGCGCCAGGGACTGTTCATCGATACGCAGTATTTT. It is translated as CASSARQGLFIDTQYF.